This T cell receptor beta chain was sequenced in a study of glioma-infiltrating T cells. This clonotype was observed a few times. Its antigen is as yet unknown. A much larger clone sits a single nucleotide away, making a read error possible. Amplification of TCR alpha and beta CDR3 regions from RNA used iRepertoire nested multiplex PCR. One-step reverse transcription and amplification started from about 100-400 ng of tissue mRNA or PBMC total RNA. TCRdb re-analysed the multiplex PCR reads in MiXCR, keeping a single row per CDR3 protein. The sample holds 150,000 to 200,000 distinct CDR3 sequences, more than 30% seen once. The trim removed 4 bases at V and 4 bases at J, leaving 9 bases unmatched. CDR1 is SEHNR, CDR2 FQNEAQ, per germline (reference sequence). The length of the CDR3 is 15 residues. Broader study findings: Only very few CDR3 sequences appeared in both tissue and blood. Gliomas, especially low-grade, showed above-expected tissue-blood divergence; non-neoplastic patients showed below.

This clonotype was obtained from a human donor with low-grade glioma or glioblastoma, undergoing nonglioma brain surgery, or in good health (not recorded which). Sequenced sample: glioma tissue, nonneoplastic brain tissue, or PBMCs (not recorded which). The V and J genes are TRBV7-9 and TRBJ1-1; 7 bases line up with TRBD1. In nucleotides, the CDR3 is TGTGCCAGCAGCTCTACAGGGGTGGGGCTCACTGAAGCTTTCTTT. As protein: CASSSTGVGLTEAFF.